This T cell receptor beta chain is drawn from a study of blood T cell repertoires in COVID-19. On the study more broadly: COVID-19 samples, acute and convalescent, were from the United States, Italy and Spain. In each case, the material was cDNA or gDNA derived from T cells, B-cell-depleted T cells, or PBMCs.

Original analysis: It was from reference gene primer amplification that nucleated cell counts were estimated. Profiled with immunoSEQ multiplex PCR; TCRdb holds only in-frame clones, not every one. The V and J calls and clone size come from that table; D and trimming were worked out from the DNA. The repertoire holds some 150,000 clones, with 80% to 85% as singletons. CDR3 length: 12 residues. V was trimmed by 5 bases and J by 5 bases, leaving 9 bases between them. Germline CDR1 reads PRHDT; CDR2 reads FYEKMQ (reference sequence). The V call is TRBV13, the J call TRBJ1-1; tentative D call: TRBD1 (5 bases). Material: peripheral blood. This TCR came from a human donor in a cohort sampled during active COVID-19. CDR3 sequence (DNA): TGTGCCAGCAGCCTCAGGGTAACTGAAGCTTTCTTT. It yields the protein CASSLRVTEAFF.